The entry that follows covers one T cell receptor beta chain sequence. Its cognate antigen has yet to be identified. No much larger clone is present one base from it, and per-base qualities are unavailable. Samples from volunteer blood donors who had recovered from COVID-19 were contributed by a second Seattle source. Whole blood was collected in K2EDTA tubes by collaborating institutions according to the institutions' own protocols. For TCRbeta analysis, collaborators shipped samples in one of three forms: frozen whole blood, isolated PBMCs, or DNA extracted from either of those sample types. The data belong to a study of blood T cell repertoires in COVID-19 (dated by TCRdb to 2018 to 2020). About the investigation overall: Collaborator samples came from the United States, Italy and Spain and covered acute and convalescent phases of COVID-19. The prospective study material was composed of cDNA or gDNA derived from T cells, B-cell-depleted T cells, or PBMCs. Deeply sampled blood TCRbeta repertoires from subjects exposed to, actively infected with, or recovered from COVID-19 were included in the dataset. The repertoires were released in a freely available public database meant as a resource for research on the immune response to SARS-CoV-2. The samples were drawn from two sources: the first 160 participants of the ongoing ImmuneRACE study, and over 1,000 subjects contributed by 6 global collaborators. Sample metadata almost always included a de-identified subject ID, COVID-19 status, age in years and sex. HLA class I and class II types, where available, came from metadata supplied by the sample provider rather than from assay-based typing.

Results and caveats for the whole study, not just this receptor: Clinical and demographic metadata were provided uncurated, with the amount varying by source and participant.

Trimming removed 2 bases from V and 3 bases from J, leaving 11 bases between the germline ends. Reading the germline V gene (reference sequence) gives CDR1 GTSNPN and CDR2 SVGIG. The CDR3 measures 14 amino acids from cysteine to phenylalanine. The CDR3 DNA has 42 bases and is translated from base 1. TCRbeta CDR3 regions were amplified from genomic DNA by means of the immunoSEQ Assay, a bias-controlled multiplex PCR. On the study's bioinformatics: The number of nucleated cells in each sample was estimated by amplification of reference gene primers within the assay. To quantify the absolute abundance of each unique TCRbeta CDR3 rearrangement, sequence reads were collapsed and filtered. For each sample, productive Simpson clonality was calculated by taking the square root of Simpson's diversity index across productive rearrangements. TCRdb carries this immuneACCESS record with in-frame sequences only. Its versions omit some clonotypes, under half of them owing to an unresolved V gene in the studies checked, with the rest unexplained. The V and J calls and clone size come from that table; D and trimming were worked out from the DNA. The sample data list over 200,000 clones, and roughly 85% of these were observed just once. The ten largest clones represent 2.2% of the sample.

Sequenced: peripheral blood. This TCR derives from a man aged 25-45 years who had recovered from COVID-19. This chain is built from TRBV30 and TRBJ1-5; TRBD1 might be the D gene, on 6 matching bases. DNA sequence: TGTGCCTGGAGTTATCGACAGGTCAATCAGCCCCAGCATTTT. It translates as CAWSYRQVNQPQHF.